Sequencing of this T cell receptor (beta chain) was carried out in a study of human T cells and chemical hapten exposure. General study results and limits: Expanded TCRs made up significantly more big CDR3 similarity clusters than controls did.

This clonotype was found a few times. As yet, its antigen is unknown. Specified time point: pre-sensitization, week 0. Treatment specified: therapeutic diphenylcyclopropenone sensitization with weekly scalp DPC. Blood, whole and unfractionated, served as the source for total RNA extraction. The CDR3 totals 14 residues. The V gene lost 1 base and the J gene lost 4 bases, with 10 bases spanning the gap. Germline loops: CDR1 SGHTA, CDR2 FQGNSA. TCRdb re-derived calls from the RACE reads in MiXCR, one entry per CDR3 protein. The sample shows approximately 50,000 distinct CDR3 sequences, 9.5% to 10% of them seen only once.

The rearrangement joins TRBV7-2 to TRBJ1-2; D is unclear. The origin of this receptor is a young woman with alopecia areata. Some clones in this sample may be carry-over from other donors' samples. The sequenced sample was whole blood, obtained in connection with sensitization to the hapten diphenylcyclopropenone (DPC). The CDR3 region is CASSLGLGFYGYTF. The CDR3 nucleotides are TGTGCCAGCAGCTTAGGGCTAGGGTTCTATGGCTACACCTTC. Filled out from reference TRBV7-2 and TRBJ1-2, the complete variable domain reads GAGVSQSPSNKVTEKGKDVELRCDPISGHTALYWYRQSLGQGLEFLIYFQGNSAPDKSGLPSDRFSAERTGGSVSTLTIQRTQQEDSAVYLCASSLGLGFYGYTFGSGTRLTVV.